The clone carrying this T cell receptor beta chain was observed at least ten times. What it recognizes is unknown. This sample is drawn from a study of CD8 T cells in ankylosing spondylitis. Study conclusions and caveats: Matched ankylosing spondylitis synovial fluid reportedly contained a significantly enriched population of disease-linked clones. Previously reported in reactive arthritis synovial fluid and blood were some of the motif variants.

5'-RACE, quantitative and with molecular barcodes, yielded the TCR beta libraries. TCRdb re-analysed the 5' RACE reads in MiXCR, keeping a single row per CDR3 protein. This sample carries 25,000 to 40,000 distinct CDR3 sequences, roughly 7.9% of them seen once, and the ten largest clones take over 9.5%. The sample was blood, either unsorted or a sorted T cell fraction (not recorded which). This receptor was taken from a male donor with ankylosing spondylitis or in good health (not recorded which).

DNA for the CDR3: TGTGCCAGCAGCTTAGAGGGCGGGAGGGTTTCCTACGAGCAGTACTTC. Translated, it gives CASSLEGGRVSYEQYF. V gene TRBV11-2 combines with J gene TRBJ2-7, with 9 bases matching TRBD2. Germline trimming cut 0 bases from V and 1 base from J; bases unmatched to any gene: 4. CDR1 and CDR2 from the germline V gene are SGHAT and FQNNGV. The CDR3 has 16 amino acids.